One and the same sample provided the 31 T cell receptor beta chains below, sequenced in a study of read filtering for tumor transcriptome and immune sequencing. The library was built from roughly 400 ng RNA with molecular barcoded adaptors for alpha/delta and beta/gamma chains. From the reads, TCRdb called clonotypes with MiXCR, one entry per CDR3 protein. Altogether some 40,000 distinct CDR3 sequences are present, 13% to 15% being singletons, with the ten largest covering approximately 6.5%. The sample consisted of a population of CD138-negative cells sorted from bone marrow. The receptors come from a donor at least 40 years old with multiple myeloma.

This clonotype was counted ten times or more. V usage is TRBV6-5 and J usage is TRBJ2-3; the match to TRBD2 covers 11 bases. The length of the CDR3 is 14 residues. Germline CDR1 reads MNHEY; CDR2 reads SVGAGI. V dropped 4 bases and J dropped 5; count of bases not matched to a gene: 2. The CDR3 region has the DNA TGTGCCAGCAGTTTAGGACTAGCGGGAGATACGCAGTATTTT. This codes for CASSLGLAGDTQYF.

Worth noting for this clonotype: Germline is not matched at one junction end, which may reflect a read error. The chain is built from TRBV20-1 and TRBJ2-5; 7 bases are a match to TRBD2. CDR3 length: 13 amino acids. The germline V gene has CDR1 DFQATT and CDR2 SNEGSKA (reference sequence). The DNA of the CDR3 is TGTTCCTCTGGGGGGGGAGTCCAAGAGACCCAGTACTTC. Its translation is CSSGGGVQETQYF.

Regarding this clonotype: The junction does not match germline at one end; this may be a read error. The chain employs TRBV4-1 and TRBJ2-4; D might be TRBD1 (6 bases). Germline CDR1 reads MGHRA; CDR2 reads YSYEKL. The CDR3 has 15 amino acids. CDR3 sequence reads: CASSSTGLAKSIQYF. As DNA, the CDR3 is TGCGCCAGCAGCTCAACAGGGCTAGCCAAAAGCATTCAGTACTTC.

This clonotype was detected many times. CDR3 coding DNA: TGCGCCAGCAGCCAAGTCCATAGCGGGGGCGGGGGTACGCAGTATTTT. It encodes CASSQVHSGGGGTQYF. This chain connects TRBV4-1 to TRBJ2-3; 9 nucleotides match TRBD2. Germline loops: CDR1 MGHRA, CDR2 YSYEKL. V was clipped by 1 base and J by 8 bases; unmatched bases: 10. The CDR3 spans 16 residues.

On this clonotype: As the CDR3 is not closed by the conserved phenylalanine or tryptophan, this likely results from a read error. The DNA is omitted, as the CDR3 cannot be located on it reliably, and the CDR3 follows TCRdb's listing. The chain joins TRBV11-2 to TRBJ2-1; TRBD2, as called in the table, went unchecked against the DNA. Per the germline V gene, CDR1 is SGHAT and CDR2 is FQNNGV. The CDR3 totals 15 residues, both ends included. The CDR3 reads CASSLERGEYNEQLS.

This clonotype was detected many times. The CDR3, as DNA: TGTGCCAGCAGCCAATCCCCCCAGGGGGGGTCCCTGAGCTCCTATAATTCACCCCTCCACTTT. Translation: CASSQSPQGGSLSSYNSPLHF. The V gene is TRBV4-2, the J gene TRBJ1-6, with 7 bases identical to TRBD1. Per germline, CDR1 LGHNA and CDR2 YNFKEQ. Trimming took 2 bases from V and 0 from J; bases not matched to a gene: 16. This CDR3 comprises 21 residues.

V and J are TRBV29-1 and TRBJ1-3; TRBD1 is a possible D gene (6 bases). CDR1 and CDR2 (germline): SQVTM, ANQGSEA. CDR3 size: 17 residues. The V and J ends lost 4 bases and 8 bases respectively, with 27 bases between them. In nucleotides, the CDR3 is TGCAGCGTTGTTGTTTTTCGTCCGGGACACCCTCAAGACACCATATATTTT. It yields the protein CSVVVFRPGHPQDTIYF.

This clonotype was found a few times. This may be a read error: a much more frequent sequence differs by one nucleotide. The missing conserved phenylalanine or tryptophan at the end of this CDR3 makes a read error likely. The V call is TRBV6-5, the J call TRBJ2-7; 7 bases fit TRBD1. The CDR3 runs to 15 residues. Germline CDR1 and CDR2: MNHEY and SVGAGI. V was pared by 0 bases and J by 4 bases, with 6 bases of the junction left unmatched. This CDR3 reads CASSYSRTGFYEQYS. The CDR3 region has the DNA TGTGCCAGCAGTTACTCGAGGACAGGCTTTTACGAGCAGTACTCC.

With respect to this clonotype: A much larger clone lies one base from this, so it may be a read error. In this CDR3 the conserved last residue, phenylalanine or tryptophan, is missing, so a read error is likely. The chain uses TRBV27 and TRBJ2-7, with no clear D. Trimming removed 6 bases at V and 4 bases at J, with 10 bases between. CDR3 size: 12 residues. CDR1 MNHEY and CDR2 SMNVEV come from the germline V gene (reference sequence). The CDR3 loop reads CASRGSRYEQYL. DNA for the CDR3: TGTGCCAGCAGAGGTTCGAGGTACGAGCAGTACCTC.

This clonotype appeared many times. The rearrangement uses TRBV3-1 and TRBJ1-1; D is uncertain. V lost 7 bases and J lost 0, with 12 bases in between. In germline, CDR1 is LGHDT, CDR2 YNNKEL (reference sequence). The CDR3 covers 14 residues. The CDR3 nucleotides read TGTGCCAGCAACTCTGGGTGGATGAACACTGAAGCTTTCTTT. Translating gives CASNSGWMNTEAFF.

In its sample, this clonotype was seen a few times. The CDR3 sequence is CASSVAPSSYNEQFF. CDR3 DNA: TGTGCCAGCAGCGTAGCACCGAGCTCCTACAATGAGCAGTTCTTC. The rearrangement links TRBV9 to TRBJ2-1; D is undetermined. Germline loops: CDR1 SGDLS, CDR2 YYNGEE. The CDR3 covers 15 residues. V dropped 0 bases and J dropped 0 bases, with 7 bases sitting between them.

Concerning this clonotype itself: A read error may explain this, as a much larger clone is one base away. This rearrangement joins TRBV11-2 to TRBJ2-5, with D unresolved. Germline-derived CDR1 and CDR2 are SGHAT and FQNNGV. This CDR3 is 11 amino acids long. The CDR3 sequence: CASSSGEAQYF. In nucleotides, the CDR3 is TGTGCCAGCAGCTCCGGAGAGGCCCAGTACTTC. Combining the CDR3 with reference TRBV11-2 and TRBJ2-5 gives the whole variable domain EAGVAQSPRYKIIEKRQSVAFWCNPISGHATLYWYQQILGQGPKLLIQFQNNGVVDDSQLPKDRFSAERLKGVDSTLKIQPAKLEDSAVYLCASSSGEAQYFGPGTRLLVL.

About this clonotype itself: With only one base between it and a far larger clone, this is likely a read error. This rearrangement joins TRBV29-1 to TRBJ2-7; D uncertain. The V end lost 3 bases, the J end lost 7 bases, and 4 bases lay between the germline ends. The CDR3 spans 9 residues. Germline-derived CDR1 and CDR2 are SQVTM and ANQGSEA. CDR3 loop: CSVDREQYF. CDR3 sequence (DNA): TGCAGCGTTGATCGTGAGCAGTACTTC.

Many counts were recorded for this clonotype. This chain links TRBV19 with TRBJ1-5, with a tentative D call TRBD1 (6 bases). V was clipped by 4 bases and J by 8 bases, with 24 bases between them. In germline, CDR1 is LNHDA, CDR2 SQIVND (reference sequence). The CDR3 has 17 amino acids. CDR3 sequence reads: CASSTGQRGIRGEPQHF. DNA of the CDR3: TGTGCCAGTAGTACAGGACAGCGGGGGATTAGGGGGGAGCCCCAGCATTTT.

This clonotype was counted once. Given a much more abundant clone one base away, this may be a read error. The rearrangement links TRBV11-3 to TRBJ2-4; 9 nucleotides match TRBD1. CDR1 and CDR2 (germline): SGHNT, YENEEA. The CDR3 length is 14 residues. CDR3 nucleotides: TGTGCCAGCAGTTCCGGGACAGGGAAAAGCATTCAGTACTTC. Translated: CASSSGTGKSIQYF.

This clonotype has ten or more counts. J is TRBJ2-1 and V is TRBV7-3, with 7 nucleotides matching TRBD2. J was trimmed by 8 bases and V by 2 bases; bases with no gene match: 9. Germline-derived CDR1 and CDR2 are SGHTA and FQGTGA. The CDR3 is 15 residues long. CDR3 residues: CASSLGGGPFDEQFF. The DNA of the CDR3 is TGTGCCAGCAGCTTAGGGGGGGGACCCTTTGATGAGCAGTTCTTC.

At least ten counts were recorded for this clonotype. V gene TRBV24-1 combines with J gene TRBJ2-7; D is unclear. The CDR3 loop spans 15 amino acids. V was trimmed by 6 bases and J by 2 bases, leaving 16 bases between them. The germline V gene has CDR1 KGHDR and CDR2 SFDVKD. Here the CDR3 DNA reads TGTGCCACCAGTCCCTCTCGAGGAGTCCCCTACGAGCAGTACTTC. It yields the protein CATSPSRGVPYEQYF.

This clonotype was observed at least ten times. This chain uses TRBV6-4 with TRBJ1-4; D call uncertain. CDR1 is MRHNA and CDR2 is SNTAGT in the germline V gene. V was clipped by 5 bases and J by 5 bases, with 12 bases between them. The CDR3 has 14 amino acids. This CDR3 reads CASSYELGNEKLFF. For the CDR3, the DNA is TGTGCCAGCAGTTATGAATTGGGGAATGAAAAACTGTTTTTT.

In regard to this clonotype: A far larger clone lies a single base away; this is likely a read error. The genes are TRBV5-5 and TRBJ1-4; D gene uncertain. The CDR3 spans 17 residues. In germline, CDR1 is SGHKS, CDR2 YYEKEE (reference sequence). The CDR3 DNA reads TGTGCCAGCAGCTCGAGCCGGGCAGGAGTACTTGATGAAGAACTGTTTTTT. Translation: CASSSSRAGVLDEELFF.

The table lists this clonotype with many counts. The chain is built from TRBV20-1 and TRBJ2-1, with a weak D call TRBD2 (5 bases). V was trimmed by 1 base and J by 0 bases, leaving 13 bases between them. Germline V CDR1 and CDR2: DFQATT, SNEGSKA (reference sequence). This CDR3 has 16 amino acids. As DNA, the CDR3 is TGCAGTGCTAGAGCCGGGGAGTCCCTCTCCTACAATGAGCAGTTCTTC. Protein sequence: CSARAGESLSYNEQFF.

In regard to this clonotype: Given a much more abundant clone one base away, this may be a read error. The chain uses TRBV5-1 and TRBJ1-1, with TRBD1 as a possible D gene (5 bases). Germline V CDR1 and CDR2: SGHRS, YFSETQ. This CDR3 region has 15 residues. CDR3 nucleotides: TGCGCCAGCAGCTTGACCGACAGACTGAACACTGAAGCTCTCTTT. Residues: CASSLTDRLNTEALF.

This clonotype was observed at least ten times. The V gene is TRBV7-9, the J gene TRBJ2-1, with D uncertain. From germline, CDR1 is SEHNR and CDR2 FQNEAQ (reference sequence). This CDR3 is 13 amino acids long. V was pared by 1 base and J by 5 bases, with 6 bases between. The CDR3 region has the DNA TGTGCCAGCAGCTTAGTAGGGCACAATGAGCAGTTCTTC. This sequence encodes CASSLVGHNEQFF.

This clonotype appeared many times. This rearrangement joins TRBV19 to TRBJ2-1, with D possibly TRBD2 on 6 matching bases. V lost 5 bases to trimming and J lost 0 bases, with 8 bases between them. The CDR3 runs 14 residues. CDR1 and CDR2 (germline): LNHDA, SQIVND (reference sequence). CDR3 loop: CASSDGSSYNEQFF. CDR3 DNA sequence: TGTGCCAGTAGTGACGGGAGCTCCTACAATGAGCAGTTCTTC.

Concerning this clonotype: This may stem from a read error, because a much larger clone lies one nucleotide away. V usage is TRBV11-3 and J usage is TRBJ1-1; 11 bases line up with TRBD1. CDR1 and CDR2 (germline): SGHNT, YENEEA. The CDR3 contains 15 residues. DNA of the CDR3: TGTGCCAGCAGCTTAGATGGACAGGGGGCAACTGAAACTTTCTTT. It yields the protein CASSLDGQGATETFF.

This clonotype was recorded many times. This chain uses TRBV2 with TRBJ2-2; D ambiguous. CDR3 length equals 12 residues. The germline V and J ends were trimmed by 6 bases and 3 bases, with 5 bases remaining between them. Germline V CDR1 and CDR2: SNHLY, FYNNEI. The CDR3 here is CASRADTGELFF. The CDR3, as DNA: TGTGCCAGCAGGGCAGACACCGGGGAGCTGTTTTTT.

The chain has TRBV12-3 or TRBV12-4 and TRBJ1-4; D may be TRBD1 (6 bases). The CDR3 sequence is 13 residues long. V was pared by 4 bases and J by 7 bases, with 10 bases between. The CDR3 protein is CASSWEDSEKLFF. Written as DNA, the CDR3 is TGTGCCAGCAGTTGGGAGGACAGTGAAAAACTGTTTTTT.

In regard to this clonotype: A far larger clone differs by one base, so this is likely a read error. Here the CDR3 omits its conserved ending phenylalanine or tryptophan, so a read error is the likely source. This sequence joins TRBV10-3 and TRBJ2-1; D perhaps matches TRBD2 (5 bases). The V gene lost 10 bases and the J gene lost 7 bases, with 17 bases spanning the gap. The CDR3 is made up of 13 amino acids. Germline CDR1 reads ENHRY; CDR2 reads SYGVKD. The CDR3 region has the DNA TGTGCCAGCGCGGCTAGCTCTTTAAATGAGCAGTTCTCC. It yields the protein CASAASSLNEQFS.

This clonotype was recorded at least ten times. The CDR3 reads CASSLMDRANSPLHF. Written as DNA, the CDR3 is TGTGCCAGCAGCCTAATGGACAGGGCAAATTCACCCCTCCACTTT. The V and J genes are TRBV3-1 and TRBJ1-6, with 8 nucleotides matching TRBD1. Trimming cost V 4 bases and J 7 bases; bases outside gene matches: 6. Germline loops: CDR1 LGHDT, CDR2 YNNKEL (reference sequence). The CDR3 has 15 residues.

On this clonotype: A much larger clone differs by one base, so this may be a read error. The chain uses TRBV7-9 and TRBJ2-7; either TRBD1 or TRBD2 may supply D (6 bases each). The CDR3 totals 15 residues. Germline V lookup: CDR1 SEHNR, CDR2 FQNEAQ (reference sequence). CDR3 coding DNA: TGTGTCAGCACCAAGAGGGGGGCACCGACCTACGAGCAGTACTTC. Protein product: CVSTKRGAPTYEQYF. The full variable domain, in which reference TRBV7-9 and TRBJ2-7 provide the parts outside the CDR3, is DTGVSQNPRHKITKRGQNVTFRCDPISEHNRLYWYRQTLGQGPEFLTYFQNEAQLEKSRLLSDRFSAERPKGSFSTLEIQRTEQGDSAMYLCVSTKRGAPTYEQYFGPGTRLTVT.

This clonotype was detected many times. J is TRBJ2-7 and V is TRBV5-5; 12 bases map to TRBD1. J lost 11 bases, V lost 2 bases, and 8 bases had no gene match. The CDR3 sequence is 14 residues long. Germline V gene data show CDR1 as SGHKS and CDR2 as YYEKEE (reference sequence). In DNA form, the CDR3 reads TGTGCCAGCAGCTTACCGGGACAGGGGGCGATGAAGTACTTC. It translates to CASSLPGQGAMKYF.

This clonotype qualifies as medium-sized (0.01 to 0.1%). The V and J genes are TRBV5-1 and TRBJ2-1; unclear D gene. The CDR3 length is 13 residues. Trimming removed 0 bases at V and 5 bases at J, with 6 bases between. Germline-derived CDR1 and CDR2 are SGHRS and YFSETQ. The DNA for the CDR3 is TGCGCCAGCAGCTTGGCCTGGGACAATGAGCAGTTCTTC. This encodes CASSLAWDNEQFF.